These 18 T cell receptor beta chains originate from one sample sequenced in a study of response to subunit inactivated influenza vaccine. TCRdb re-called the RT-PCR reads with MiXCR, one entry per CDR3 protein. The sample lists hundreds of thousands of distinct CDR3 sequences, approximately 17% occurring once. The sequencing here drew on PBMCs from blood, taken 5 days after vaccination. These TCRs come from a man aged 50-60 years who received an inactivated influenza vaccine.

V is TRBV25-1 and J is TRBJ2-3; D is undetermined. Trimming pared 4 bases from V and 14 bases from J, leaving 13 bases between. The length of the CDR3 is 11 residues. Looked up from germline, CDR1 is MGHDK and CDR2 is SYGVNS. CDR3 coding DNA: TGTGCCAGCAGTGGGTCGCTTTATCCGTATTTT. It encodes CASSGSLYPYF.

This chain uses TRBV19 with TRBJ1-5, with TRBD1 as a possible D gene (5 bases). The CDR3 has 16 amino acids. The germline V and J ends were trimmed by 6 bases and 0 bases, with 15 bases remaining between them. Germline V CDR1 and CDR2: LNHDA, SQIVND (reference sequence). The CDR3, as DNA: TGTGCCAGTAGCCAAATGGGGGTGTATAGCAATCAGCCCCAGCATTTT. This codes for CASSQMGVYSNQPQHF.

CDR3 sequence reads: CASSFFRKYQETQYF. Written as DNA, the CDR3 is TGTGCCAGCAGTTTTTTTCGCAAGTACCAAGAGACCCAGTACTTC. V is TRBV12-3 or TRBV12-4 and J is TRBJ2-5; D is ambiguous. CDR3 length equals 15 residues. The ends were cut back, 3 bases at V and 0 bases at J, with 11 bases in the middle.

This clonotype was counted ten times or more. J is TRBJ1-3 and V is TRBV5-1; no clear D gene. Trimming took off 5 bases at V and 1 base at J, with 1 base between the two ends. Germline V gene sequence: CDR1 SGHRS, CDR2 YFSETQ. The CDR3 extends over 11 amino acids. Written as DNA, the CDR3 is TGCGCCAGCAGATCTGGAAACACCATATATTTT. Translation gives CASRSGNTIYF.

The rearrangement joins TRBV9 to TRBJ2-3; D unclear. CDR1 and CDR2 from the germline V gene are SGDLS and YYNGEE. The CDR3 contains 16 residues. V lost 2 bases, J lost 1 base, and 14 bases lay in between. This chain's CDR3 is CASSVKGFSGTDTQYF. CDR3 DNA sequence: TGTGCCAGCAGCGTTAAAGGGTTTTCCGGCACAGATACGCAGTATTTT.

This clonotype showed up just a few times. This chain links TRBV7-2 with TRBJ2-1; 7 bases map to TRBD1. The CDR3 totals 14 residues. Germline V gene sequence: CDR1 SGHTA, CDR2 FQGNSA. The ends lost 1 base at V and 7 bases at J; junction bases unmatched: 4. CDR3 residues: CASSLGSRGNEQFF. The CDR3 coding sequence is TGTGCCAGCAGCTTAGGTAGCAGGGGGAATGAGCAGTTCTTC.

This clonotype was recorded many times. V is TRBV24-1 and J is TRBJ1-5; D is unclear. Germline V CDR1 and CDR2: KGHDR, SFDVKD. The CDR3 runs to 12 residues. V was trimmed by 3 bases and J by 5 bases, leaving 4 bases between them. CDR3 loop: CATSDGDQPQHF. CDR3 in DNA: TGTGCCACCAGTGATGGGGATCAGCCCCAGCATTTT.

V and J are TRBV24-1 and TRBJ2-3, with TRBD1 identical over 7 bases. Trimming removed 9 bases from V and 4 bases from J; junction bases left unmatched: 9. The CDR3 consists of 14 residues. Germline V gene data show CDR1 as KGHDR and CDR2 as SFDVKD. This chain's CDR3 is CATSETGRADTQYF. CDR3 sequence (DNA): TGTGCCACCTCGGAGACAGGGCGGGCAGATACGCAGTATTTT.

This clonotype showed up many times. J is TRBJ2-2 and V is TRBV7-2; unclear D gene. V was trimmed by 0 bases and J by 6 bases, leaving 5 bases between them. The CDR3 covers 13 residues. Germline-derived CDR1 and CDR2 are SGHTA and FQGNSA. The CDR3 DNA reads TGTGCCAGCAGCTTAGCTATCCCCGGGGAGCTGTTTTTT. Protein sequence: CASSLAIPGELFF.

This clonotype has more than one count but fewer than ten. The chain uses TRBV20-1 and TRBJ2-3, with no clear D. This CDR3 has 11 amino acids. Germline V gene lookup returns CDR1 DFQATT and CDR2 SNEGSKA (reference sequence). V gave up 6 bases and J gave up 6 bases, with 10 bases separating them. The CDR3 protein is CSAHRMDTQYF. CDR3 nucleotide sequence: TGCAGTGCCCACCGGATGGATACGCAGTATTTT.

The rearrangement uses TRBV4-3 and TRBJ2-5; 7 bases fit TRBD2. This CDR3 region has 15 residues. V shed 0 bases, J shed 2 bases, and the junction held 3 bases outside the gene matches. The germline V gene has CDR1 LGHNA and CDR2 YSLEER. This chain's CDR3 is CASSQEAGLQETQYF. The CDR3 bases are TGCGCCAGCAGCCAAGAAGCGGGGCTGCAAGAGACCCAGTACTTC.

This clonotype appeared many times. The genes are TRBV5-5 and TRBJ2-5, with TRBD1 matching over 8 bases. The V gene end was trimmed by 4 bases and the J gene end by 4 bases; junction bases not matched to a gene: 12. Germline lookup yields CDR1 SGHKS and CDR2 YYEKEE (reference sequence). CDR3 length: 16 amino acids. CDR3 sequence reads: CASSIPPTGAGETQYF. CDR3 sequence (DNA): TGTGCCAGCAGCATTCCTCCGACAGGGGCCGGAGAGACCCAGTACTTC.

The rearrangement joins TRBV11-2 to TRBJ2-7; weak D call: TRBD2 (6 bases). Trimming took off 1 base at V and 0 bases at J, with 10 bases between the two ends. Germline V gene data show CDR1 as SGHAT and CDR2 as FQNNGV. CDR3 size: 15 residues. The CDR3 loop reads CASSLGFGGSYEQYF. For the CDR3, the DNA is TGTGCCAGCAGCTTAGGGTTCGGGGGCTCCTACGAGCAGTACTTC.

This clonotype was found a few times. The genes are TRBV7-9 and TRBJ2-2; the D is unclear. Germline loops: CDR1 SEHNR, CDR2 FQNEAQ (reference sequence). The ends were cut back, 3 bases at V and 6 bases at J, with 17 bases in the middle. This CDR3 spans 16 amino acids. The chain's CDR3 is CASSLKETKRAGELFF. In DNA form, the CDR3 reads TGTGCCAGCAGCTTGAAAGAGACCAAAAGGGCCGGGGAGCTGTTTTTT.

The V call is TRBV11-2, the J call TRBJ2-5, with TRBD1 matching 7 bases. The CDR3 has 15 amino acids. Germline V gene lookup returns CDR1 SGHAT and CDR2 FQNNGV. J lost 4 bases, V lost 1 base, and 6 bases had no gene match. The CDR3 is CASSLAPTGRETQYF. The CDR3 nucleotides read TGTGCCAGCAGCTTAGCCCCGACAGGGCGAGAGACCCAGTACTTC.

The rearrangement joins TRBV6-5 to TRBJ1-6; D is perhaps TRBD1 (5 bases). Germline CDR1 reads MNHEY; CDR2 reads SVGAGI. V was pared by 3 bases and J by 10 bases, with 13 bases between. There are 14 residues in the CDR3. The DNA of the CDR3 is TGTGCCAGCAGTTATCAGGGAGGAAGATCACCCCTCCACTTT. It codes for CASSYQGGRSPLHF.

The chain couples TRBV12-3 or TRBV12-4 to TRBJ2-2, with 11 bases that match TRBD1. With 5 bases clipped from V and 4 bases from J, the junction kept 12 bases outside the gene matches. The CDR3 loop spans 18 amino acids. This CDR3 is CASSVGTGGLVATGELFF. The CDR3 region has the DNA TGTGCCAGCAGTGTAGGGACAGGGGGTCTGGTAGCCACCGGGGAGCTGTTTTTT.

This clonotype was observed a handful of times. The chain joins TRBV7-9 to TRBJ2-7, with 11 bases lining up with TRBD2. The V gene's germline CDR1 is SEHNR and CDR2 FQNEAQ (reference sequence). The CDR3 runs to 17 residues. The J segment lost 3 bases and the V segment lost 1 base, leaving 8 bases of the junction unmatched. CDR3 sequence (DNA): TGTGCCAGCAGCTTAGTCCCAGGGACTAGCGGTTACTACGAGCAGTACTTC. Translating gives CASSLVPGTSGYYEQYF. The variable domain in full, completed from reference TRBV7-9 and TRBJ2-7, reads DTGVSQNPRHKITKRGQNVTFRCDPISEHNRLYWYRQTLGQGPEFLTYFQNEAQLEKSRLLSDRFSAERPKGSFSTLEIQRTEQGDSAMYLCASSLVPGTSGYYEQYFGPGTRLTVT.